This T cell receptor beta chain was identified in a study of Tregs in tolerant kidney transplant recipients. Regarding the study as a whole: No direct test of biological reproducibility was done here. The small number of patients limits these findings pending further validation.

Measured with immunoSEQ multiplex PCR; TCRdb has only the in-frame clones, and not every one. Here the sample spans approximately 8,600 clones, about 44% being singletons. This clone came up once. No antigen is known for it. The CDR3 contains 16 residues. The V gene lost 0 bases and the J gene lost 7 bases, with 17 bases spanning the gap. The germline CDR1 and CDR2 sequences are SGHTS and YDEGEE. The sample taken for sequencing was CD4+ T cells from blood cultured with allogeneic cells. This rearrangement joins TRBV5-8 to TRBJ2-1; the D gene is possibly TRBD2 (6 bases). The TCR originated in a human donor in good health. The CDR3 is CASSLAQRRAGNEQFF. CDR3 nucleotides: TGTGCCAGCAGCTTGGCCCAGCGGAGGGCTGGTAATGAGCAGTTCTTC.